This entry features one T cell receptor beta chain sequence. What it binds is not known. This entry is derived from a study of a mutant IDH1 vaccine in newly diagnosed glioma. The CDR3 has 9 residues. The germline CDR1 and CDR2 sequences are MDHEN and SYDVKM. As to time point: week 5, during vaccination. One vaccine dose held 300 ug of mutant IDH1 20-mer peptide and came with topical imiquimod. Clones were sequenced by immunoSEQ multiplex PCR, and TCRdb holds only the in-frame ones, with some missing. Among about 33,000 clones, roughly 80% were seen once, and the ten largest hold 24%. This clonotype was obtained from a man aged 25 to 40 with glioma. The sequenced sample was PBMCs, obtained from a glioma patient whose treatment included an IDH1 peptide vaccine. The chain has TRBV28 and TRBJ1-6, with no clear D. CDR3 protein: CAASSPLHF. CDR3 nucleotide sequence: TGTGCGGCCTCATCACCCCTCCACTTT.